This is a list of T cell receptor beta chains from one sample in a study of regulatory T cells in long-lasting Graves disease. TCRdb passed the multiplex PCR reads through MiXCR, listing each CDR3 protein once. The sample shows some 370,000 distinct CDR3 sequences, more than 20% of them seen only once. Material: peripheral blood mononuclear cells (PBMCs), obtained when the disease was refractory, from a patient treated with antithyroid drugs. The receptors were sampled from a woman aged 40 to 50 with Graves disease. Each CDR3 is given with its conserved first and last residue. D genes are given only for firm matches. Clone sizes are given selectively: once, few, many, or a class where the clone is expanded.

many	TRBV28	TRBJ1-1	-	TGTGCCAGCAGATCGTATGGGGGAATTAGAAATACTGAAGCTTTCTTT	CASRSYGGIRNTEAFF
many	TRBV29-1	TRBJ2-5	-	TGCAGCGTTGAACAAGAGACCCAGTACTTC	CSVEQETQYF
few	TRBV29-1	TRBJ2-6	-	TGCAGCGTTTTCTCTGGGGCCAACGTCCTGACTTTC	CSVFSGANVLTF
many	TRBV7-8	TRBJ1-2	-	TGTGCCAGCTACCCGGGTCGAGGGCCCCGTAACTATGGCTACACCTTC	CASYPGRGPRNYGYTF
-	TRBV20-1	TRBJ2-2	TRBD2	TGCAGTGCTACCGGGGGGGGATCGTCCGGGGAGCTGTTTTTT	CSATGGGSSGELFF
-	TRBV7-9	TRBJ2-7	-	TGTGCCAGCAGCTTAGCGACATCCAGGAGCTCCTACGAGCAGTACTTC	CASSLATSRSSYEQYF
many	TRBV28	TRBJ2-7	TRBD1	TGTGCCAGCAGTTTATCCCCTCCCGGACAGGGGGCCTACGAGCAGTACTTC	CASSLSPPGQGAYEQYF
-	TRBV4-1	TRBJ1-3	-	TGCGCCAGCGGATATGCTGGAAACACCATATATTTT	CASGYAGNTIYF
few	TRBV6-1	TRBJ2-1	-	TGTGCCACCGAGTTGCGGGAGCAGTTCTTC	CATELREQFF
many	TRBV7-9	TRBJ2-5	-	TGTGCCAGCAGCATGACCGACGAGGAAGGGGAGACCCAGTACTTC	CASSMTDEEGETQYF
many	TRBV2	TRBJ1-1	TRBD1	TGTGCCAGCAGTGGGACAGGGGGCTTCACTGAAGCTTTCTTT	CASSGTGGFTEAFF
few	TRBV3-1	TRBJ2-5	TRBD2	TGTGCCAGCTCACCACCGGGGGGGGAGACCCAGTACTTC	CASSPPGGETQYF
many	TRBV28	TRBJ2-2	-	TGTGCCAGCGGTCCGGGGGGCCTTAACACCGGGGAGCTGTTTTTT	CASGPGGLNTGELFF
many	TRBV7-8	TRBJ2-7	TRBD1	TGTGCCAGCAGCTTAGCCGGACAGGACTACGAGCAGTACTTC	CASSLAGQDYEQYF
few	TRBV6-1	TRBJ2-3	-	TGTGCCAGCAGCGACAGAATCGACGGCACAGATACGCAGTATTTT	CASSDRIDGTDTQYF
few	TRBV25-1	TRBJ2-7	-	TGTGCCAGCAGTGAATACGACAGTCCCTACGAGCAGTACTTC	CASSEYDSPYEQYF
many	TRBV12-3/TRBV12-4	TRBJ2-1	TRBD2	TGTGCCAGCAGGATAGCGGGAGGGCCCAGTGAGCAGTTCTTC	CASRIAGGPSEQFF
many	TRBV6-1	TRBJ2-5	-	TGTGCCAGCAGTGTAGGGCCAGTTCAAGAGACCCAGTACTTC	CASSVGPVQETQYF
few	TRBV7-8	TRBJ2-7	-	TGTGCCAGCAGCTCAGCAGGGGGGGTCGGTTACGAGCAGTACTTC	CASSSAGGVGYEQYF
-	TRBV5-5	TRBJ2-7	-	TGTGCCAGCAGCACACAGGGTGTCGAGCAGTACTTC	CASSTQGVEQYF
few	TRBV27	TRBJ1-3	-	TGTGCCAGCAGTTTAAGGGCGTTCTCTGGAAACACCATATATTTT	CASSLRAFSGNTIYF
-	TRBV5-1	TRBJ1-6	-	TGCGCCAGCAGCTTAGAGGGGTATTCACCCCTCCACTTT	CASSLEGYSPLHF